The 9 T cell receptor beta chains presented below share a single source sample, sequenced in a study of blood T cell repertoires in COVID-19. Profiling relied on immunoSEQ multiplex PCR, and the TCRdb table lists in-frame clones only, not all of them. The sample records 150,000 to 200,000 clones, roughly 76% being singletons. Sample: peripheral blood. These receptors were taken from a woman aged 40 to 50 with COVID-19, enrolled during active disease.

The chain is built from TRBV7-9 and TRBJ2-5; 7 nucleotides match TRBD2. In germline, CDR1 is SEHNR, CDR2 FQNEAQ (reference sequence). The trim removed 5 bases at V and 4 bases at J, leaving 10 bases unmatched. There are 15 residues in the CDR3. The CDR3 DNA follows: TGTGCCAGCAGCCCTCGGGGAGGGATAAGAGAGACCCAGTACTTC. Protein product: CASSPRGGIRETQYF.

The chain links TRBV28 to TRBJ1-1; D ambiguous. The CDR3 consists of 14 residues. V lost 1 base, J lost 0 bases, and 6 bases lay in between. Per germline, CDR1 MDHEN and CDR2 SYDVKM. Here the CDR3 reads CASSLFTMNTEAFF. CDR3 sequence (DNA): TGTGCCAGCAGTTTATTCACAATGAACACTGAAGCTTTCTTT.

The chain is built from TRBV10-1 and TRBJ2-3, with 7 bases aligning to TRBD1. Trimming at V came to 3 bases and at J to 2 bases, leaving 2 bases not matched to a gene. CDR1 and CDR2 (germline): WNHNN, SYGVQD (reference sequence). The CDR3 loop spans 14 amino acids. The CDR3 DNA reads TGCGCCAGCAGTGACGGGACAGCCACAGATACGCAGTATTTT. This gives the protein CASSDGTATDTQYF.

This chain connects TRBV6-2 or TRBV6-3 to TRBJ2-5; 13 nucleotides line up with TRBD2. CDR1 is MNHEY and CDR2 is SVGEGT in the germline V gene. This CDR3 spans 17 amino acids. The V gene end was trimmed by 0 bases and the J gene end by 2 bases; junction bases not matched to a gene: 3. The CDR3 sequence is CASSYSRTSGGQETQYF. The CDR3 DNA is TGTGCCAGCAGTTACTCGCGGACTAGCGGGGGACAAGAGACCCAGTACTTC.

The chain uses TRBV7-9 and TRBJ1-1, with TRBD1 as a possible D gene (6 bases). Germline-derived CDR1 and CDR2 are SEHNR and FQNEAQ (reference sequence). The CDR3 is 13 amino acids. Trimming removed 5 bases from V and 5 bases from J, with 12 bases in between. DNA of the CDR3: TGTGCCAGCAGCATACAGGGTGATACTGAAGCTTTCTTT. Its protein product is CASSIQGDTEAFF. The full variable domain, its missing parts supplied by reference TRBV7-9 and TRBJ1-1, is DTGVSQNPRHKITKRGQNVTFRCDPISEHNRLYWYRQTLGQGPEFLTYFQNEAQLEKSRLLSDRFSAERPKGSFSTLEIQRTEQGDSAMYLCASSIQGDTEAFFGQGTRLTVV.

The CDR3 spells CSVLETGADGYTF. The CDR3 bases are TGCAGCGTTCTGGAAACAGGGGCGGATGGCTACACCTTC. The V gene is TRBV29-1, the J gene TRBJ1-2; 7 nucleotides align to TRBD1. V was clipped by 5 bases and J by 6 bases; unmatched bases: 9. Germline CDR1 reads SQVTM; CDR2 reads ANQGSEA. The CDR3 is 13 amino acids.

The rearrangement uses TRBV25-1 and TRBJ2-3; possibly TRBD2 for D (8 bases). Deletions cut 6 bases from V and 4 bases from J, with 17 bases between. CDR1 is MGHDK, CDR2 SYGVNS, per germline. The CDR3 extends over 15 amino acids. CDR3 residues: CASSDRAGGADTQYF. In DNA form, the CDR3 reads TGTGCCAGCAGCGACAGGGCGGGGGGTGCAGATACGCAGTATTTT.

The chain links TRBV19 to TRBJ2-3; 7 nucleotides match TRBD1. Per the germline V gene, CDR1 is LNHDA and CDR2 is SQIVND (reference sequence). The CDR3 contains 14 residues. The V segment lost 5 bases and the J segment 1 base; nucleotides outside the gene matches: 3. The CDR3 sequence: CASSLGTGTDTQYF. As DNA, the CDR3 is TGTGCCAGTAGTTTAGGGACAGGCACAGATACGCAGTATTTT.

The chain uses TRBV30 and TRBJ2-7; perhaps TRBD1 as D (6 bases). Germline V gene sequence: CDR1 GTSNPN, CDR2 SVGIG (reference sequence). This CDR3 is 14 amino acids long. V was pared by 2 bases and J by 3 bases, with 14 bases between. CDR3 sequence reads: CAWSQGHDDYEQYF. The CDR3 region has the DNA TGTGCCTGGAGTCAGGGACACGACGACTACGAGCAGTACTTC.